This entry features one TCR beta chain sequence. There is no known antigen for this receptor. It has no much larger one-base neighbor in the sample; base qualities were not kept. CDR1 and CDR2 (SGDLS, YYNGEE) derive from the germline V gene. The V end loses 6 bases and the J end loses 2 bases, and a stretch of 20 bases separates them. The CDR3 covers 16 residues, taking in both the cysteine and the phenylalanine. The kept DNA is CDR3 alone, 48 bases in frame from the first base. The data are from a study of OX40 agonist ivuxolimab in advanced cancers. For the study in its entirety: Ivuxolimab, which targeted the costimulatory receptor OX40 (CD134), was an agonistic, fully human IgG2 monoclonal antibody. Intravenous ivuxolimab was administered to patients every 2 weeks at six dose levels: 0.01, 0.1, 0.3, 1.5, 3 and 10 mg/kg. Among the approximately 54 dose-escalation patients, around 20 had hepatocellular carcinoma, roughly 15 melanoma, 9 renal cell carcinoma and 9 head and neck cancer. A male proportion of roughly 80% and a mean age of about 60 years, ranging from about 20 to 85, were recorded for the dose-escalation cohort. Prior anti-PD-1, anti-PD-L1 or anti-CTLA-4 therapy was permitted, and checkpoint inhibitors had been received by roughly 42% of dose-escalation patients. Partial responses occurred in three dose-escalation patients: two with cutaneous melanoma and one with hepatocellular carcinoma. Peripheral TCRbeta sequencing aimed to test whether ivuxolimab altered TCR sequence diversity and caused clonal T-cell expansion. The monotherapy dose-escalation portion (N of about 49 patients) of the phase I ivuxolimab trial is reported in the paper.

To sequence the TCRbeta CDR3 region, genomic DNA was isolated from the sorted cells. The immunoSEQ Assay was used to sequence the TCRbeta CDR3 regions. Entries here come from immuneACCESS through TCRdb and include only in-frame sequences with V and J called. Some clones fail to appear in such tables; in the studies checked, an unresolved V gene covers under half of the shortfall, and the cause of the remainder is unknown. Present in this sample are roughly 63,000 clones, 85% to 90% of which were seen just once. Together, the top ten hold 10% to 11% of the sample. The trial excluded patients who had a history of autoimmune disease or were on systemic immunosuppression. Peripheral blood for TCR sequencing was drawn from every dose cohort at baseline, at cycle 4 day 1 and at cycle 7 day 1. Samples came from an open-label, multicenter, first-in-human phase I dose-escalation trial of ivuxolimab. The trial enrolled adults with locally advanced or metastatic head and neck squamous cell, hepatocellular, melanoma or renal cell carcinoma. Before TCR sequencing, CD4+ and CD8+ T cells were separately sorted from peripheral blood.

Summary of the overall study and its limitations: In the 0.1-3.0 mg/kg groups, partial responders had among the lowest normalized peripheral clonal expansion, particularly in CD8+ T cells. On average, CD8+ T cells showed more expanded clones than CD4+ T cells after ivuxolimab. At doses of 0.1 to 3.0 mg/kg, clonal expansion of both CD4+ and CD8+ blood T cells was observed from baseline to week 6. The antigen specificity of the peripheral T cells that underwent clonal expansion was not determined. Low levels of normalized T-cell clonal expansion were also seen in some nonresponding patients.

The sequencing used CD4+ or CD8+ T cells sorted from blood, collected in a trial of the OX40 agonist ivuxolimab. The sequence derives from an adult with an advanced solid tumor such as melanoma, head and neck, liver or kidney cancer. This receptor chain uses TRBV9 and TRBJ1-1; the D gene identity is not certain. In nucleotides, the sequence is TGTGCCAGCAACCCCAGGAGGCTGAGGGTAAACACTGAAGCTTTCTTT. It is translated as CASNPRRLRVNTEAFF.